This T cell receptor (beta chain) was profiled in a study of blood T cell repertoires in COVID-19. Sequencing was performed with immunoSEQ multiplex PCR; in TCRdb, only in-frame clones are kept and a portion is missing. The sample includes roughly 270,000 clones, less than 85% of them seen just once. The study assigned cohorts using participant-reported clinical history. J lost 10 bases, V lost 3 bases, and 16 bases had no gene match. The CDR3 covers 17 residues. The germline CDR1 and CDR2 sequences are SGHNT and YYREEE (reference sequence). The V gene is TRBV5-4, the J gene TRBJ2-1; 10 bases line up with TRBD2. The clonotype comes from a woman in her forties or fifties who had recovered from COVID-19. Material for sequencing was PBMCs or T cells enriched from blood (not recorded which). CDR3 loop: CASSYPPPSGRAGEQFF. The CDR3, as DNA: TGTGCCAGCAGCTACCCTCCACCAAGCGGGAGGGCCGGGGAGCAGTTCTTC.